This T cell receptor beta chain was obtained from a study of blood T cell repertoires in COVID-19. The overall study: Samples came from the United States, Italy and Spain, spanning acute and convalescent COVID-19.

Germline V CDR1 and CDR2: SSHAT, FNYEAQ (reference sequence). The CDR3 is 16 amino acids. V was clipped by 5 bases and J by 1 base; unmatched bases: 7. How the authors handled the data: How many nucleated cells were present was estimated from reference gene primer amplification. Method: immunoSEQ multiplex PCR; TCRdb's copy keeps in-frame clones and lacks some. From that table come the V and J calls and clone size; the DNA was used to work out D and trimming. The sample includes under 450,000 clones, about 86% of them seen just once. This sequence joins TRBV7-7 and TRBJ2-3, with 9 positions matching TRBD2. The source of this sequence is a woman aged 60 to 75 with COVID-19, enrolled during active disease. Sequenced sample: peripheral blood. CDR3 residues: CASSLSSGGGTDTQYF. In nucleotides, the CDR3 is TGTGCCAGCAGCCTCAGTAGCGGGGGAGGCACAGATACGCAGTATTTT.